This T cell receptor beta chain was sequenced for a study of T cells in Graves' hyperthyroidism and ophthalmopathy. Study-level results: Ophthalmopathy got predicted by the model a median approximately 6.4 months before its onset. From stable hyperthyroidism, ophthalmopathy was set apart by a 13 V-J model.

Authors of the study amplified TCR beta CDR3 regions from RNA transcripts. HTBI primers were used for first-round RT-PCR of the TCR CDR3. TCRdb reprocessed the multiplex PCR reads with MiXCR, giving one entry per CDR3 protein. This table has a few hundred thousand distinct CDR3 sequences, about half appearing once. Comment on this clonotype: Its antigen is currently unknown.

After removal of 5 bases from V and 5 bases from J, the junction contained 11 bases not matched to a gene. The CDR3 has 16 amino acids. Germline V gene data show CDR1 as WSHSY and CDR2 as SAAADI. The study enrolled patients aged 18 to 65 with newly diagnosed hyperthyroidism of under 2 months' duration. Together with thyroid ultrasound, orbital computed tomography, serum thyroxine and TRAb, clinical symptoms were used for diagnoses. Sequenced input: peripheral blood or thyroid tissue (not recorded which). The TCR sequence derives from a woman aged 18-29 years with Graves' hyperthyroidism. V gene TRBV10-2 combines with J gene TRBJ2-5; TRBD2 aligns across 10 bases. The CDR3 spells CASSPLTSGLGETQYF. The CDR3 DNA follows: TGCGCCAGCAGTCCATTGACTAGCGGGCTGGGTGAGACCCAGTACTTC.